Below, 7 T cell receptor beta chains from the same sample are listed, as sequenced in a study of graft-versus-host responses after intestinal transplantation. Profiled with immunoSEQ multiplex PCR; TCRdb holds only in-frame clones, not every one. The table lists 90,000 to 150,000 clones, roughly 93% of them singletons. The antigens for these receptors are not known. The starting material was unstimulated CD4+ T cells sorted from spleen or lymph node cells, obtained before intestinal transplant. The receptors derive from a human donor who received an intestinal transplant.

The CDR3 spells CASSVAGTTHNEQFF. For the CDR3, the DNA is TGTGCCAGCAGCGTTGCCGGGACTACACACAATGAGCAGTTCTTC. This rearrangement joins TRBV9 to TRBJ2-1, with TRBD2 matching over 7 bases. Germline V CDR1 and CDR2: SGDLS, YYNGEE. The CDR3 is made up of 15 amino acids. J was trimmed by 5 bases and V by 2 bases; bases with no gene match: 7.

J is TRBJ2-5 and V is TRBV25-1, with a possible D match to TRBD2 (6 bases). This CDR3 is 12 amino acids long. The germline gives CDR1 MGHDK, CDR2 SYGVNS. Trimming cost V 4 bases and J 5 bases, with 8 bases left between them. The DNA for the CDR3 is TGTGCCAGCAGTGGGGAGGTGGAGACCCAGTACTTC. Its translation: CASSGEVETQYF.

The chain uses TRBV19 and TRBJ1-4; 7 nucleotides agree with TRBD1. Germline CDR1 LNHDA, CDR2 SQIVND (reference sequence). The V and J ends lost 4 bases and 8 bases, in that order; junction bases with no gene match: 10. There are 15 residues in the CDR3. CDR3 loop: CASSTGQRQGEKLFF. The CDR3 coding sequence is TGTGCCAGTAGTACCGGCCAGAGACAGGGAGAAAAACTGTTTTTT.

For the CDR3, the DNA is TGTGCCAGCTCACTCAGAGCGGGAACCTCCTACGAGCAGTACTTC. This gives the protein CASSLRAGTSYEQYF. J is TRBJ2-7 and V is TRBV18; TRBD2 matches 7 bases. The germline gives CDR1 KGHSH, CDR2 LQKENI. This CDR3 is built from 15 residues. The V gene end was trimmed by 4 bases and the J gene end by 0 bases; junction bases not matched to a gene: 6. Full variable domain (missing parts from reference TRBV18 and TRBJ2-7): NAGVMQNPRHLVRRRGQEARLRCSPMKGHSHVYWYRQLPEEGLKFMVYLQKENIIDESGMPKERFSAEFPKEGPSILRIQQVVRGDSAAYFCASSLRAGTSYEQYFGPGTRLTVT.

The chain couples TRBV7-2 to TRBJ1-1; D is uncertain. Between the trimmed V and J ends, which lost 1 base and 4 bases, there was a span of 10 bases. The CDR3 runs 14 residues. The germline gives CDR1 SGHTA, CDR2 FQGNSA. The CDR3 DNA sequence: TGTGCCAGCAGCTTAGGGCTGGCACTCACTGAAGCTTTCTTT. The encoded protein is CASSLGLALTEAFF.

The V gene is TRBV6-1, the J gene TRBJ1-1, with D possibly being TRBD1 (6 bases). The V end was cut by 4 bases, the J end by 2 bases, with 8 bases between. CDR3 length equals 13 residues. CDR1 is MNHNS and CDR2 is SASEGT in the germline V gene. Here the CDR3 reads CASSGQVNTEAFF. As DNA, the CDR3 is TGTGCCAGCAGTGGACAGGTAAACACTGAAGCTTTCTTT.

The V call is TRBV18, the J call TRBJ2-1; the D call may be TRBD1 or TRBD2 (5 bases each). Trimming cost V 0 bases and J 3 bases, with 15 bases left between them. The CDR3 has 17 residues. The germline V gene has CDR1 KGHSH and CDR2 LQKENI. The chain's CDR3 is CASSPPLSQGDYNEQFF. The CDR3 DNA reads TGTGCCAGCTCACCACCGTTGAGTCAGGGAGACTACAATGAGCAGTTCTTC.